Sequencing of this T cell receptor beta chain was carried out in a study of T cells after yellow fever vaccination. Study-wide background: Preparation of fractions with low cell numbers was performed using SMART-Seq v4 Ultra Low Input.

J lost 4 bases, V lost 1 base, and 4 bases had no gene match. Germline CDR1 and CDR2: SGDLS and YYNGEE. This CDR3 has 16 residues. TCRdb analysed the 5' RACE reads with MiXCR anew, one entry per CDR3 protein. The sample shows about 500,000 distinct CDR3 sequences, 17% of them seen only once. The genes are TRBV9 and TRBJ2-2, with 10 bases identical to TRBD2. The sequenced sample was PBMCs, obtained less than 6 days after the first yellow fever vaccination. This clonotype originated in a man between 18 and 29 years old who received the YFV17D yellow fever vaccine. CDR3 coding DNA: TGTGCCAGCAGCGTACTAGCGGGGGCCCTCACCGGGGAGCTGTTTTTT. Its protein product is CASSVLAGALTGELFF.